This TCR beta chain was found in a study of cytomegalovirus exposure and HLA in healthy donors. Study-wide results and caveats: Analysis was performed later, and it showed HLA-associated TCR beta chains to be more clonally expanded than equally common others. Available immune exposure information was restricted to CMV serostatus only.

As regards this clone: Its target is unknown.

Germline V gives CDR1 MNHNY, CDR2 SVGAGI (reference sequence). The CDR3 consists of 14 residues. Trimming left V 2 bases short and J 2 bases short, with 7 bases between. The study ran its PCR with 60 Vbeta and 13 Jbeta primers. Here immunoSEQ multiplex PCR was the method, and the copy in TCRdb shows in-frame clones only, minus some. The sample carries under 150,000 clones, roughly 83% recorded once. The receptor was derived from a man aged 35 to 55 in good health and CMV-seronegative. Sequenced sample: PBMCs. The V gene is TRBV6-6, the J gene TRBJ1-5; D uncertain. The CDR3 here is CASSYGEGNQPQHF. The DNA of the CDR3 is TGTGCCAGCAGTTACGGCGAGGGCAATCAGCCCCAGCATTTT.